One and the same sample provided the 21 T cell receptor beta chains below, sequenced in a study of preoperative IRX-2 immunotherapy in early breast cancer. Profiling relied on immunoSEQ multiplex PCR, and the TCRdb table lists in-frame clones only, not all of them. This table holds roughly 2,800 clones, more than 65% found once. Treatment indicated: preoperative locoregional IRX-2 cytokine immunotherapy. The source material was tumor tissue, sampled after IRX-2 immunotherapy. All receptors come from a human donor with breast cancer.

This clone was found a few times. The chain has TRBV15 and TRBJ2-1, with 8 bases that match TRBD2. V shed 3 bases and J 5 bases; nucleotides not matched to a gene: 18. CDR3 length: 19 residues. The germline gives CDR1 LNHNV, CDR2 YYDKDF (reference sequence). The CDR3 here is CATSRRGTLSGEKHNEQFF. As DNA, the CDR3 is TGTGCCACCAGCAGGCGGGGGACCCTTAGCGGGGAAAAACACAATGAGCAGTTCTTC.

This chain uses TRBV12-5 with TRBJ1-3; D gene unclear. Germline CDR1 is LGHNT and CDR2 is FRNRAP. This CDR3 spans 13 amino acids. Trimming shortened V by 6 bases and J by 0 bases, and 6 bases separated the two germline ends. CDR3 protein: CASGLSSGNTIYF. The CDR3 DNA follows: TGTGCTAGTGGCTTGAGCTCTGGAAACACCATATATTTT.

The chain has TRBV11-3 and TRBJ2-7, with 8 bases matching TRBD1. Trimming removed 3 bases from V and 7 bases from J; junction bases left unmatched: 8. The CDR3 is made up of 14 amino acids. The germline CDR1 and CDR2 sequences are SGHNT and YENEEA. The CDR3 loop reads CASSFGQGLGEQYF. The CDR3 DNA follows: TGTGCCAGCAGCTTCGGACAGGGTCTGGGGGAGCAGTACTTC.

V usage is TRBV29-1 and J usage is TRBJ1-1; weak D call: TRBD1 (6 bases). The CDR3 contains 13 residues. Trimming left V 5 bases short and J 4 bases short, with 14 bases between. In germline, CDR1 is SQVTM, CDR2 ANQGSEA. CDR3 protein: CSVTGRDSTEAFF. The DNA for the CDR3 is TGCAGCGTTACAGGGAGGGATTCCACTGAAGCTTTCTTT.

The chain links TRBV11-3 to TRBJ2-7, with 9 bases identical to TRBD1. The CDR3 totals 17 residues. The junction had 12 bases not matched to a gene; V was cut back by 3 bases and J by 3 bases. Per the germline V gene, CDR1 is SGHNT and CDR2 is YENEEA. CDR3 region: CASSLMAGTGNFYEQYV. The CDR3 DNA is TGTGCCAGCAGCTTGATGGCCGGGACAGGGAACTTCTACGAGCAGTACGTC.

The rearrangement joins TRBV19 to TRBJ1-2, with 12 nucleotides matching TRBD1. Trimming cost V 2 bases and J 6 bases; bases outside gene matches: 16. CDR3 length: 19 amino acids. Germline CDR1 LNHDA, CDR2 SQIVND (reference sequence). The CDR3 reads CASSIYPPGQGALVHGYTF. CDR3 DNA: TGTGCCAGTAGTATATACCCCCCGGGACAGGGGGCTTTGGTGCATGGCTACACCTTC.

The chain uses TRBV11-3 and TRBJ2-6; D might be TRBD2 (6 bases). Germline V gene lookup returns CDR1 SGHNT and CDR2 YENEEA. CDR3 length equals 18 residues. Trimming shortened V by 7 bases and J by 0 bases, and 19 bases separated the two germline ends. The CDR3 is CASTLTGLFSSGANVLTF. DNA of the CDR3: TGTGCCAGCACCCTTACGGGACTTTTCAGCTCTGGGGCCAACGTCCTGACTTTC.

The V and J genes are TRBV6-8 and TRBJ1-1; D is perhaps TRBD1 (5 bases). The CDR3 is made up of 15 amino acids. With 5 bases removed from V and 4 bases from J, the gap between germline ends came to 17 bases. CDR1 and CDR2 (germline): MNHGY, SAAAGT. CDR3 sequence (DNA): TGTGCCAGCAGTCAACCCGGGACGGTATTCACTGAAGCTTTCTTT. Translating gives CASSQPGTVFTEAFF.

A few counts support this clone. CDR3 residues: CASSLGLAGGPASTDTQYF. Written as DNA, the CDR3 is TGTGCCAGCAGTCTTGGACTAGCGGGGGGGCCCGCTTCCACAGATACGCAGTATTTT. The rearrangement joins TRBV6-8 to TRBJ2-3; 15 nucleotides align to TRBD2. V gave up 5 bases and J gave up 2 bases; unmatched junction bases: 11. Looked up from germline, CDR1 is MNHGY and CDR2 is SAAAGT. This CDR3 contains 19 residues.

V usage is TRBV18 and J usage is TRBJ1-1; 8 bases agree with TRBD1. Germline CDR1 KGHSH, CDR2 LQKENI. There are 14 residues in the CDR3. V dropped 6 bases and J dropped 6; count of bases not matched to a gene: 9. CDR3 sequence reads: CASSRDRLGPEAFF. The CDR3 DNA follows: TGTGCCAGCTCCAGGGACAGGCTGGGCCCTGAAGCTTTCTTT.

CDR3 protein: CASMGGGGEYF. CDR3 DNA: TGTGCCAGTATGGGCGGGGGTGGTGAGTATTTT. The rearrangement uses TRBV19 and TRBJ2-3; TRBD2 agrees at 7 bases. This CDR3 region has 11 residues. Trimming at V came to 7 bases and at J to 13 bases, leaving 8 bases not matched to a gene. Germline V gene data show CDR1 as LNHDA and CDR2 as SQIVND (reference sequence).

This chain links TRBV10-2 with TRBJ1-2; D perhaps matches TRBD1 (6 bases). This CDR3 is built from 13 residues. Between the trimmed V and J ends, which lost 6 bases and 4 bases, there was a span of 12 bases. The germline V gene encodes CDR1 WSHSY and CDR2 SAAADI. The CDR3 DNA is TGCGCCAGCAGCTCACAGGGACCCTATGGCTACACCTTC. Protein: CASSSQGPYGYTF.

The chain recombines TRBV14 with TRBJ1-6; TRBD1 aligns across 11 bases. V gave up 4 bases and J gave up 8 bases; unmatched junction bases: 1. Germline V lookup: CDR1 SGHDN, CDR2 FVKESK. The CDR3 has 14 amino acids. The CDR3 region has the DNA TGTGCCAGCAGCCGGGACAGGGGGTATTCACCCCTCCACTTT. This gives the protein CASSRDRGYSPLHF.

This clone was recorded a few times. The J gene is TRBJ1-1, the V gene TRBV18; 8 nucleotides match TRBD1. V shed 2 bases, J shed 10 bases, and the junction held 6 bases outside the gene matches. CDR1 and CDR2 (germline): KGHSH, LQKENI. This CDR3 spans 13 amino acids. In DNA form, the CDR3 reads TGTGCCAGCTCACCAGGGGCAGGGGGCTTAGCTTTCTTT. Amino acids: CASSPGAGGLAFF.

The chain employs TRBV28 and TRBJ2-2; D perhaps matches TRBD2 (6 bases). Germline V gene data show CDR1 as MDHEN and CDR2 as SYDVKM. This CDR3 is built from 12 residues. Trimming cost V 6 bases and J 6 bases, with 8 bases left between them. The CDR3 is CASRRGAGELFF. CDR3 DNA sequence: TGTGCCAGCAGGCGGGGTGCCGGGGAGCTGTTTTTT.

CDR3 nucleotides: TGTGCCTGGAGCCTAACAGGGATCCCAAATTCACCCCTCCACTTT. Protein: CAWSLTGIPNSPLHF. This rearrangement joins TRBV30 to TRBJ1-6, with D possibly matching TRBD1 (6 bases). V was clipped by 3 bases and J by 7 bases, with 16 bases between them. CDR1 is GTSNPN and CDR2 is SVGIG in the germline V gene (reference sequence). The CDR3 runs to 15 residues.

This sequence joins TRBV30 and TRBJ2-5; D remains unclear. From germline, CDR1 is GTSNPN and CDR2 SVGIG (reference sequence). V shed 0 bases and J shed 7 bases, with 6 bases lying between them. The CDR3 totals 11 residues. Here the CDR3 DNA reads TGTGCCTGGAGTGTAGCAGCGACCCAGTACTTC. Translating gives CAWSVAATQYF. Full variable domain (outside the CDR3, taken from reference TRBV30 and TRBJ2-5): SQTIHQWPATLVQPVGSPLSLECTVEGTSNPNLYWYRQAAGRGLQLLFYSVGIGQISSEVPQNLSASRPQDRQFILSSKKLLLSDSGFYLCAWSVAATQYFGPGTRLLVL.

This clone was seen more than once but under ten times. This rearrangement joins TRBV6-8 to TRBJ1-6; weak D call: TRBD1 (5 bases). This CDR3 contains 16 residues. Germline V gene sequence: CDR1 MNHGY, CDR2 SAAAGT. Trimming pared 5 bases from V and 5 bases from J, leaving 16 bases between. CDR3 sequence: CASSDLPGRDNSPLHF. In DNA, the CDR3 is TGTGCCAGCAGTGACTTACCGGGACGGGATAATTCACCCCTCCACTTT.

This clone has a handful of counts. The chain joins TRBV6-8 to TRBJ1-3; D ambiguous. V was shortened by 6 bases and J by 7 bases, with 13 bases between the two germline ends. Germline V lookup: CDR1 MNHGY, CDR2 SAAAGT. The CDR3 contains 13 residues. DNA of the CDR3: TGTGCCAGCAGCGGGAAGCCCTTCAACACCATATATTTT. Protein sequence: CASSGKPFNTIYF.

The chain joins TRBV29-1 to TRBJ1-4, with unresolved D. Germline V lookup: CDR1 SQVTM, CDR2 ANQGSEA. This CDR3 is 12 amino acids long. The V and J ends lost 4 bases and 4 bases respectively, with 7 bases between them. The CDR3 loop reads CSVGYSNEKLFF. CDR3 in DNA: TGCAGCGTTGGTTACAGTAATGAAAAACTGTTTTTT.

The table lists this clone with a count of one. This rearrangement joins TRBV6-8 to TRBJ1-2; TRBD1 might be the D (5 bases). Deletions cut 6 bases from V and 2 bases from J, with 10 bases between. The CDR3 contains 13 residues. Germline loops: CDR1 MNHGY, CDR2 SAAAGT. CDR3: CASSLQGNYGYTF. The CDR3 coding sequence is TGTGCCAGCAGCCTGCAGGGAAACTATGGCTACACCTTC.